The source of this TCR beta chain is a study of blood T cells in healthy people across ages (dated by TCRdb to between 2015 and 2017). For the study in its entirety: In model experiments, template switching captured roughly one uniquely barcoded TCR beta cDNA molecule for every two T cells. Age-related changes in TCR beta repertoire diversity were measured in the study by deep sequencing normalized with unique cDNA molecular identifiers. The donors were split into four age groups: young (average around 17 years), middle-aged (39), aged (about 62) and long-lived (over 80). Using the same blood draw, the study looked at two additional independent replicas of 1 million unique cDNA reads for two donors, one aged 18 to 30 and the other aged 80 or older. Results the study describes overall, beyond this receptor: A strong correlation was found between observed TCR beta diversity and the percentage of naive T cells measured by flow cytometry. Conclusive comparison of naive and antigen-experienced compartments was prevented by the profiling of bulk unsorted PBMCs. Compared with the aged group, the long-lived group had more naive CD4+ T cells, fewer expanded clones and increased TCR diversity, suggesting age selection. Observed TCR beta diversity per million T cells fell roughly linearly with age, and a significant reduction was already apparent by age roughly 40. Estimates of total diversity based on one million sequenced T cells were considered lower bounds and underestimates. Because the CMV infection status of the donors was unknown, age-related changes in expanded clonotypes may potentially have been confounded.

The protocol used for the library was 5' RACE. Instrument used: Illumina HiSeq 2500. A second PCR of roughly 7 to 11 cycles was performed with a sample-barcoded 5' primer and a J-beta primer mix. A template-switch 5' adaptor carrying 12 random nucleotides introduced a unique molecular identifier onto each TCR beta cDNA molecule. At least 2.5 million CDR3-containing paired-end reads were obtained from each sample. All of the RNA was converted into first-strand cDNA using the Mint cDNA synthesis kit, with a TRBC-specific oligonucleotide serving as the primer. All cDNA was treated with uracil-DNA glycosylase and then went through a first 18-cycle PCR with the universal primers M1SS and BC2_uni_R. On the authors' methods: Normalization of each sample was performed by random selection of 1 million high-quality reads, each carrying a distinct molecular identifier. Reads with shared molecular identifiers were discarded instead of being binned into consensus sequences. MiTCR, set to a Q25 quality threshold and the strictest error-elimination algorithm, was used for CDR3 identification, clonotype clustering and error correction. A nonparametric unseen species model using Euler transformation provided a lower-bound estimate of total TCR beta diversity. TCRdb took the public reads, trimmed them with fastp at Q25, ran MiXCR for clone calling and kept in-frame beta chains. Entries that share a CDR3 protein sequence are merged under the most common genes and DNA. The V and J calls here are based on TCRdb, not the publication. The sample has around 1,000,000 distinct CDR3 sequences on record, 20% to 25% of them singletons. The ten largest clones add up to 0.75% of the sample.

According to the germline V gene (reference sequence), CDR1 reads MNHNY and CDR2 reads SVGAGI. From its cysteine to its phenylalanine, the CDR3 spans 14 amino acids. This entry keeps only the CDR3 DNA: 42 bases, framed from base 1. The junction shows trimming of 4 bases on V and 8 bases on J, plus 17 bases between the germline ends. The approximately 39 donors, aged roughly 6 to 95 years, were systemically healthy Caucasian individuals from Russia. Each donor gave ten milliliters of peripheral blood, collected into EDTA-treated Vacutainer tubes. Ficoll-Paque density-gradient centrifugation was used to isolate PBMCs, with at least 6.5 million per sample. Trizol reagent was used to extract total RNA from the PBMCs, yielding at least 6 micrograms per sample. For every donor, an aliquot of PBMCs went through flow cytometry to measure the percentages of naive CD45RAhigh/CD27high T cells. On this clonotype: Its antigen is not yet known. No qualities accompany the bases; no much larger clone lies one base away.

The sample was also linked to a second study, of T cells of mothers and their children. As described in the second report: The donors were nine systemically healthy Caucasian individuals, made up of three mothers and their six children. cDNA synthesis consumed the entire amount of extracted RNA, loaded at around 1.5 ug RNA in each 15 ul reaction. In the second PCR, sample barcodes and 2-4 random nucleotides were introduced via the M1S primer. More than 8.5 million TCR beta CDR3 reads were obtained from each mother, and about 3 million reads were obtained from each child. Thymic selection shapes the output of TCR recombination in a similar way in related and unrelated pairs, and inherited differences have a minor effect. Related mother-child pairs always showed normalized repertoire overlap that was slightly higher than in unrelated mother-child pairs, though the difference was never significant. No persistent microchimeric T cell clones were detected, at a sensitivity of roughly 100 clones per million clonotypes. The study used deep NGS to compare TCR beta repertoires of mothers and children, seeking features distinguishing related mother-child pairs from unrelated individuals. On average, the children were 11 +/- 4 years old, while the mothers were about 37 +/- 4 years old. After adapters were ligated using NEBNext reagents, the libraries underwent 100+100 nt paired-end sequencing on an Illumina HiSeq 2000. To prevent cross-contamination, the mother and child libraries were prepared one month apart and sequenced in separate runs. Each donor had between about 500,000 and 2,100,000 distinct TCR beta clonotypes identified. Naive TCR beta clonotypes were estimated from low-frequency clonotypes matched to each donor's FACS-determined naive share, without sorting.

This sequence uses TRBV6-6 and TRBJ1-2; possibly the D gene is TRBD1, per 6 matching bases. Sequenced material: blood. The TCR originated in a girl aged 2 to 9 in good health. The DNA reads as follows: TGTGCCAGCAGTTCCAGCCCGGGACACGGAGGCTACACCTTC. Translated, it gives CASSSSPGHGGYTF.